A selection of T cell receptor beta chains follows, all from one sample in a study of T cells after yellow fever vaccination. TCRdb ran MiXCR on the 5' RACE reads and lists one entry per CDR3 protein. The sample has roughly 120,000 distinct CDR3 sequences, around 7.7% seen once. This sample comprised CD4+ T cells sorted from PBMCs, obtained 9 to 11 days after the first yellow fever vaccination. The receptors were sampled from a young man who received the YFV17D yellow fever vaccine. The CDR3 runs from the conserved cysteine through the conserved F or W. The D gene is left open where the match is weak. Clone size is given for some rows only: seen once, a few or many times, or a class if the clone is expanded.

V gene: TRBV15
clone size: many
J gene: TRBJ2-1
D gene: -
CDR3 DNA: TGTGCCACCAGCAGAGTAGGGGCGGGCAATGAGCAGTTCTTC
CDR3 protein: CATSRVGAGNEQFF

V gene: TRBV29-1
clone size: many
J gene: TRBJ1-2
D gene: -
CDR3 DNA: TGCAGCGTTGAAGAGAAGCGAGAAGGCTACACCTTC
CDR3 protein: CSVEEKREGYTF

V gene: TRBV12-3/TRBV12-4
clone size: many
J gene: TRBJ2-3
D gene: -
CDR3 DNA: TGTGCCAGCAGGAGGATCCGGGCCTCGGGGGATACGCAGTATTTT
CDR3 protein: CASRRIRASGDTQYF

V gene: TRBV7-2
clone size: few
J gene: TRBJ1-2
D gene: -
CDR3 DNA: TGTGCCAGCAGCCCCCAAGCCGGCCCCTATGGCTACACCTTC
CDR3 protein: CASSPQAGPYGYTF

V gene: TRBV18
clone size: many
J gene: TRBJ2-1
D gene: -
CDR3 DNA: TGTGCCAGCTCACCTGGGGTAGCTCCCCACGGTGAGCAGTTCTTC
CDR3 protein: CASSPGVAPHGEQFF

V gene: TRBV3-1
clone size: few
J gene: TRBJ2-1
D gene: -
CDR3 DNA: TGTGCCAGCAGTCCCACTCGGACACGGTACCATGAGCAGTTCTTC
CDR3 protein: CASSPTRTRYHEQFF

V gene: TRBV5-1
clone size: many
J gene: TRBJ2-1
D gene: TRBD1
CDR3 DNA: TGCGCCAGCAGCTTGGCAGGACAGGACTACAATGAGCAGTTCTTC
CDR3 protein: CASSLAGQDYNEQFF

V gene: TRBV11-2
clone size: many
J gene: TRBJ2-2
D gene: -
CDR3 DNA: TGTGCCAGCAGCTCCTTTACAGTATTCGTGAACACCGGGGAGCTGTTTTTT
CDR3 protein: CASSSFTVFVNTGELFF

V gene: TRBV11-2
clone size: many
J gene: TRBJ1-1
D gene: TRBD1
CDR3 DNA: TGTGCCAGCAGCTTGGAAGGACAGGTTGGAACTGAAGCTTTCTTT
CDR3 protein: CASSLEGQVGTEAFF

V gene: TRBV11-2
clone size: few
J gene: TRBJ2-3
D gene: TRBD2
CDR3 DNA: TGTGCCAGCAGCTCTAGCGGGGGCAGGGATACGCAGTATTTT
CDR3 protein: CASSSSGGRDTQYF

V gene: TRBV25-1
clone size: many
J gene: TRBJ2-5
D gene: TRBD1
CDR3 DNA: TGTGCCAGCAGTGTAACAGGGGGTAGAATAGAGACCCAGTACTTC
CDR3 protein: CASSVTGGRIETQYF

V gene: TRBV20-1
clone size: many
J gene: TRBJ2-3
D gene: TRBD1
CDR3 DNA: TGCAGTCATTTTGCCGGGACAGGGGCGACAGATACGCAGTATTTT
CDR3 protein: CSHFAGTGATDTQYF

V gene: TRBV7-2
clone size: -
J gene: TRBJ1-2
D gene: -
CDR3 DNA: TGTGCCAGCAGCTTTGACAGAGCTAACTATGGCTACACCTTC
CDR3 protein: CASSFDRANYGYTF

V gene: TRBV12-3/TRBV12-4
clone size: many
J gene: TRBJ2-4
D gene: -
CDR3 DNA: TGTGCCAGCAGTCGAGGCAACATTCAGTACTTC
CDR3 protein: CASSRGNIQYF

V gene: TRBV29-1
clone size: many
J gene: TRBJ2-3
D gene: -
CDR3 DNA: TGCAGCTCATCAGGGGAGGCTGGCACAGATACGCAGTATTTT
CDR3 protein: CSSSGEAGTDTQYF

V gene: TRBV12-3/TRBV12-4
clone size: many
J gene: TRBJ1-5
D gene: TRBD1
CDR3 DNA: TGTGCCAGCAGTTTAGAGGACAGGGTAAGCAATCAGCCCCAGCATTTT
CDR3 protein: CASSLEDRVSNQPQHF

V gene: TRBV2
clone size: -
J gene: TRBJ2-7
D gene: TRBD1
CDR3 DNA: TGTGCCAGCAGTGATGGAGGACAGGGGGCCGGCTCCTACGAGCAGTACTTC
CDR3 protein: CASSDGGQGAGSYEQYF

V gene: TRBV9
clone size: many
J gene: TRBJ1-2
D gene: -
CDR3 DNA: TGTGCCAGCAGCGTAGGAGGAGGACTGAAAAATGGCTACACCTTC
CDR3 protein: CASSVGGGLKNGYTF

V gene: TRBV7-2
clone size: many
J gene: TRBJ2-1
D gene: -
CDR3 DNA: TGTGCCAGCAGCCCCTCGAGGTGGGACAATGAGCAGTTCTTC
CDR3 protein: CASSPSRWDNEQFF

V gene: TRBV7-3
clone size: -
J gene: TRBJ2-3
D gene: -
CDR3 DNA: TGTGCCAGCAGCTTAAGGGCTGCATTGGATACGCAGTATTTT
CDR3 protein: CASSLRAALDTQYF

V gene: TRBV5-1
clone size: -
J gene: TRBJ2-5
D gene: -
CDR3 DNA: TGCGCCAGCAGCTCGAACCAAGAGACCCAGTACTTC
CDR3 protein: CASSSNQETQYF

V gene: TRBV7-9
clone size: many
J gene: TRBJ1-2
D gene: -
CDR3 DNA: TGTGCCAGCAGCCCAGACAGGTTCTATGGCTACACCTTC
CDR3 protein: CASSPDRFYGYTF

V gene: TRBV5-6
clone size: -
J gene: TRBJ2-3
D gene: TRBD1
CDR3 DNA: TGTGCCAGCAGCTTTGGGACAGGGGGCGCAATGGATACGCAGTATTTT
CDR3 protein: CASSFGTGGAMDTQYF

V gene: TRBV6-2/TRBV6-3
clone size: many
J gene: TRBJ1-1
D gene: -
CDR3 DNA: TGTGCCAGCAGTGGGGGCATCGCGAGTCTGAACACTGAAGCTTTCTTT
CDR3 protein: CASSGGIASLNTEAFF

V gene: TRBV20-1
clone size: many
J gene: TRBJ2-7
D gene: TRBD1
CDR3 DNA: TGCAGTGCTAGATCGGGACAGGGGAACTCCTACGAGCAGTACTTC
CDR3 protein: CSARSGQGNSYEQYF

V gene: TRBV12-3/TRBV12-4
clone size: many
J gene: TRBJ1-2
D gene: -
CDR3 DNA: TGTGCCAGCAGGCTGAATGGCATCTATGGCTACACCTTC
CDR3 protein: CASRLNGIYGYTF

V gene: TRBV6-1
clone size: -
J gene: TRBJ1-4
D gene: TRBD1
CDR3 DNA: TGTGCCAGCAGACGACAGGGGGCGAAGTCGAATGAAAAACTGTTTTTT
CDR3 protein: CASRRQGAKSNEKLFF

V gene: TRBV5-4
clone size: few
J gene: TRBJ2-2
D gene: -
CDR3 DNA: TGTGCCAGCAGCTTGGTAGGGGTCGGGGGAAACACCGGGGAGCTGTTTTTT
CDR3 protein: CASSLVGVGGNTGELFF